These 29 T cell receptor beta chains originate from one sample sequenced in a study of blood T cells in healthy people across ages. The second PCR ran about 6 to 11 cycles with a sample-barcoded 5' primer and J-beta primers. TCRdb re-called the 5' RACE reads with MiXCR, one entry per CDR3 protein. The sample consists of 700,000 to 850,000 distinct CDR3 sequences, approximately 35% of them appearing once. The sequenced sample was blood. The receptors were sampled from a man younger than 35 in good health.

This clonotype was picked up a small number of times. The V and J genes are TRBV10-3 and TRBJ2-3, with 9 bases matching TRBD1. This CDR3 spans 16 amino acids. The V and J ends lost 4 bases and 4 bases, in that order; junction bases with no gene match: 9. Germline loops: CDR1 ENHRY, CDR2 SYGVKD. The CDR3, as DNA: TGTGCCATCAGTGTCCGGGACAGGGCGCTATCAGATACGCAGTATTTT. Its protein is CAISVRDRALSDTQYF.

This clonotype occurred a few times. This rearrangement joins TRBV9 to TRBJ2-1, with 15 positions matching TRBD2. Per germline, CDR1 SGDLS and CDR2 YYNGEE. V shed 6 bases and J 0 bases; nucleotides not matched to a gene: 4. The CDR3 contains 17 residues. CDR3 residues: CASTGLAGGSSYNEQFF. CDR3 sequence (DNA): TGTGCCAGCACCGGACTAGCGGGGGGGAGCTCCTACAATGAGCAGTTCTTC.

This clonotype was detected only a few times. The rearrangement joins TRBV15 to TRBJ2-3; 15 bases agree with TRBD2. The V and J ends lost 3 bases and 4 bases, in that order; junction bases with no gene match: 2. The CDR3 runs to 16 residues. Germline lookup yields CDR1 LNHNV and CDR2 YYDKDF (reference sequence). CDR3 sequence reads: CATSRRTSGGADTQYF. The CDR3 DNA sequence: TGTGCCACCAGCAGGAGGACTAGCGGGGGGGCAGATACGCAGTATTTT. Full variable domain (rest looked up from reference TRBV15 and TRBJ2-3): DAMVIQNPRYQVTQFGKPVTLSCSQTLNHNVMYWYQQKSSQAPKLLFHYYDKDFNNEADTPDNFQSRRPNTSFCFLDIRSPGLGDTAMYLCATSRRTSGGADTQYFGPGTRLTVL.

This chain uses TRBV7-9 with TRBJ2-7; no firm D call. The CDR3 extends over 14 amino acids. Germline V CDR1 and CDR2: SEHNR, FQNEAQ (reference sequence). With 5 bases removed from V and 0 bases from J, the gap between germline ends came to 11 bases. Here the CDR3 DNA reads TGTGCCAGCAGCCCGAAAATGGTCTCCTACGAGCAGTACTTC. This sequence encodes CASSPKMVSYEQYF.

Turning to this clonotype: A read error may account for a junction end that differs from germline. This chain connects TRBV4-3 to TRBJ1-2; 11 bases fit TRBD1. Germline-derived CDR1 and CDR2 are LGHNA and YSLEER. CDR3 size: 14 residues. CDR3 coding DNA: TGCGCCAGCAACCAAGACCGGGACAGGGGGTACTACACCTTC. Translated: CASNQDRDRGYYTF.

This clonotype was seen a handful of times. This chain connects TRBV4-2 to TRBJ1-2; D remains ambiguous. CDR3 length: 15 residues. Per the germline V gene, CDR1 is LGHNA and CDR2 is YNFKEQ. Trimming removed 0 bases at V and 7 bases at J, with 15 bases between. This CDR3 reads CASSQDRGYGGGYTF. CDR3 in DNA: TGTGCCAGCAGCCAAGACCGAGGCTACGGAGGTGGCTACACCTTC.

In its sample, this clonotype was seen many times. CDR3 region: CASSQVGRDNEQFF. Written as DNA, the CDR3 is TGTGCCAGCAGCCAAGTGGGCCGCGACAATGAGCAGTTCTTC. The chain has TRBV14 and TRBJ2-1; D not certain. The CDR3 spans 14 residues. V dropped 1 base and J dropped 5 bases, with 9 bases sitting between them. Germline V gene sequence: CDR1 SGHDN, CDR2 FVKESK.

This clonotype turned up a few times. As DNA, the CDR3 is TGTGCCAGCAGTGTAAGGCTAGTCTCAGATACGCAGTATTTT. It yields the protein CASSVRLVSDTQYF. This chain uses TRBV12-3 or TRBV12-4 with TRBJ2-3; D remains ambiguous. This CDR3 comprises 14 residues. Trimming took off 5 bases at V and 4 bases at J, with 13 bases between the two ends.

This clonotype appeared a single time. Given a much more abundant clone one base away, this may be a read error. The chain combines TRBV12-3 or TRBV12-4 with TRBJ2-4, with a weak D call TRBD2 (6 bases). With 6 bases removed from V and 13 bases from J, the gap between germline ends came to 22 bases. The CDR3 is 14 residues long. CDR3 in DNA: TGTGCCAGCAGCCCGCCCCGGGGGTTCTACGGGCAGTACTTC. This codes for CASSPPRGFYGQYF.

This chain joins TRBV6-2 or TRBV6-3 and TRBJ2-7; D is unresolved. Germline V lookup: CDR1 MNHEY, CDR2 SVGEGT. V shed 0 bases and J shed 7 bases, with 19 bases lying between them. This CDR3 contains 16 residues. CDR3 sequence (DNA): TGTGCCAGCAGTTACTCCCTTTATTTCCCCTACAATGAGCAGTACTTC. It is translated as CASSYSLYFPYNEQYF.

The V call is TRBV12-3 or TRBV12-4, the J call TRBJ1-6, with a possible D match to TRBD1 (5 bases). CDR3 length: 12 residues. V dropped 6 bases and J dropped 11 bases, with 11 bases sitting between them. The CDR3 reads CASSRGVAPLHF. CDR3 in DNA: TGTGCCAGCAGCCGGGGCGTGGCACCCCTCCACTTT.

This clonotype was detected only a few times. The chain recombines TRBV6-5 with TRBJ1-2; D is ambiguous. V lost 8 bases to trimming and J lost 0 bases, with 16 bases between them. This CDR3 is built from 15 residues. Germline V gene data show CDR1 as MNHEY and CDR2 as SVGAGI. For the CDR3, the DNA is TGTGCCAGCTGGGGAGGTGGCAGGCCTAACTATGGCTACACCTTC. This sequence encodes CASWGGGRPNYGYTF.

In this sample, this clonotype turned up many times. The CDR3 DNA reads TGTGCCAGCGGGCGGGATATGAACACTGAAGCTTTCTTT. It translates to CASGRDMNTEAFF. The V gene is TRBV12-3 or TRBV12-4, the J gene TRBJ1-1; D ambiguous. The CDR3 extends over 13 amino acids. V was trimmed by 8 bases and J by 0 bases, leaving 10 bases between them.

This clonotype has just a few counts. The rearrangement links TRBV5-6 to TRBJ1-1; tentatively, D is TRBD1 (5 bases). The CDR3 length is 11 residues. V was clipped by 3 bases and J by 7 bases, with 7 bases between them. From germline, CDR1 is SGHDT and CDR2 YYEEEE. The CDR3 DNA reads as TGTGCCAGCAGCTGGGACGGTGAAGCTTTCTTT. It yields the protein CASSWDGEAFF.

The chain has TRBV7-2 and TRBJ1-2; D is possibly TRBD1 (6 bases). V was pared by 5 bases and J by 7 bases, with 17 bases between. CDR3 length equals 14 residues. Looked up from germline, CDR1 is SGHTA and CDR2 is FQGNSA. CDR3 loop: CASSTMTGVRGYTF. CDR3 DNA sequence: TGTGCCAGCAGCACCATGACAGGAGTGCGTGGCTACACCTTC.

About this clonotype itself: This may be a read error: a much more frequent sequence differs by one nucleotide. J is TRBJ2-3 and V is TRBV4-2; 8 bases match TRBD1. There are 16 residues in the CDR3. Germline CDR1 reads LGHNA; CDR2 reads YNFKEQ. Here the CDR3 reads CASSQYRTGTTDAQYF. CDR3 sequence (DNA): TGTGCCAGCAGCCAGTACCGGACAGGGACCACAGATGCGCAGTATTTT.

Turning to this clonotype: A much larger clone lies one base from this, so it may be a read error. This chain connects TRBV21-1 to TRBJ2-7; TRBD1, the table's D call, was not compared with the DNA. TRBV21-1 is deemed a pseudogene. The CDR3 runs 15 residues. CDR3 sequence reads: CASSKKGGTSYEQYF. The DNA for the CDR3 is TGTGCCAGCAGCAAAAAAGGGGGCACCTCCTACGAGCAGTACTTC.

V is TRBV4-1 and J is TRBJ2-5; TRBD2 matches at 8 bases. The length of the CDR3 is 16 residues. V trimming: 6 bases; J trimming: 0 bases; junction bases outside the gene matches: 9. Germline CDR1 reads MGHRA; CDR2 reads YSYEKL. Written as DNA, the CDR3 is TGCGCCAGCAGACTTACTGGCGGGGGGTACCAAGAGACCCAGTACTTC. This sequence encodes CASRLTGGGYQETQYF.

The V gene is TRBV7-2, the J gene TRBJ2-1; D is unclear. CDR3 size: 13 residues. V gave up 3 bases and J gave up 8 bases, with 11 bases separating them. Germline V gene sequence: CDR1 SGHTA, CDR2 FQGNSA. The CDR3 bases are TGTGCCAGCAGCTTGTGGCAAGAGGATGAGCAGTTCTTC. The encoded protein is CASSLWQEDEQFF.

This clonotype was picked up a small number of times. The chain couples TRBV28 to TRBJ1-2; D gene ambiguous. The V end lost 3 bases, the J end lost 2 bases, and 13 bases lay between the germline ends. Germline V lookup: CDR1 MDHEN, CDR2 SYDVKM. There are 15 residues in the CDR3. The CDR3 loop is CASSLAVETNYGYTF. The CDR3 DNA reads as TGTGCCAGCAGTTTGGCGGTTGAAACAAACTATGGCTACACCTTC.

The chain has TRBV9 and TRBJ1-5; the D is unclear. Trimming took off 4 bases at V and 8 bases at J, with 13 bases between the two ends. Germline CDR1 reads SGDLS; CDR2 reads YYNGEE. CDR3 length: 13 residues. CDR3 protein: CASSTHGREPQHF. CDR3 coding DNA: TGTGCCAGCAGCACTCACGGAAGGGAGCCCCAGCATTTT.

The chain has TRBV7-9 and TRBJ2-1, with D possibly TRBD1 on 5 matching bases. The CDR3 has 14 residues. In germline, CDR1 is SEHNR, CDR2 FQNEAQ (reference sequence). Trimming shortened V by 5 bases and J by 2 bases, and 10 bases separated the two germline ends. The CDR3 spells CASSPVGPYNEQFF. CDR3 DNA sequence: TGTGCCAGCAGCCCCGTGGGGCCCTACAATGAGCAGTTCTTC.

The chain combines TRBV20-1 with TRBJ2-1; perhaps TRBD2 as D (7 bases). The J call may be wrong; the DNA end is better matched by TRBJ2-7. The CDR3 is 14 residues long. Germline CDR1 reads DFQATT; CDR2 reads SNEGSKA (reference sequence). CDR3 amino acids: CSALTGGSYNEQYF. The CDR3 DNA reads TGCAGTGCTCTAACGGGGGGCTCCTACAATGAGCAGTACTTC.

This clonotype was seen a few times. CDR3 DNA: TGCAGTGCTAGAGATATAGTAGGGGGGGCCTACAATGAGCAGTTCTTC. Translating gives CSARDIVGGAYNEQFF. The chain is built from TRBV20-1 and TRBJ2-1, with D maybe TRBD2 (7 bases). V dropped 0 bases and J dropped 2 bases, with 14 bases sitting between them. The germline V gene encodes CDR1 DFQATT and CDR2 SNEGSKA (reference sequence). The CDR3 consists of 16 residues.

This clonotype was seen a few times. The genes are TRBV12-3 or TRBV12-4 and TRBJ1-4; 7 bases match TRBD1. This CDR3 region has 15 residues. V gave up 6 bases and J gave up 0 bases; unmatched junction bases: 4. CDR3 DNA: TGTGCCAGCAGGGGACAGAGTGCAACTAATGAAAAACTGTTTTTT. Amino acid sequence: CASRGQSATNEKLFF.

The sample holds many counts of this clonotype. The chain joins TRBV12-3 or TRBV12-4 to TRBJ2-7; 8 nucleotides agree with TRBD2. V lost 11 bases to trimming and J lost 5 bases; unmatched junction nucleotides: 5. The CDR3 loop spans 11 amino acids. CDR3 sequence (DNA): TGTGCCGCCGGGGGGGGCCACGAGCAGTACTTC. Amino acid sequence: CAAGGGHEQYF.

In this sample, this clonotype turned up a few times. CDR3 DNA: TGTGCCAGCAGCATAAGACCTTCCGGGACTAGCTTGAGTGAGCAGTTCTTC. This sequence encodes CASSIRPSGTSLSEQFF. This sequence joins TRBV7-9 and TRBJ2-1; 9 bases are shared with TRBD2. Trimming took 5 bases from V and 9 from J; bases not matched to a gene: 17. CDR1 and CDR2 (germline): SEHNR, FQNEAQ (reference sequence). CDR3 size: 17 residues.

The chain's CDR3 is CASSLVTGGEGTEAFF. In DNA form, the CDR3 reads TGCGCCAGCAGCTTGGTCACAGGGGGCGAAGGGACTGAAGCTTTCTTT. The V call is TRBV5-1, the J call TRBJ1-1; TRBD1 matches at 9 bases. Germline-derived CDR1 and CDR2 are SGHRS and YFSETQ. J was trimmed by 5 bases and V by 0 bases; bases with no gene match: 8. This CDR3 has 16 residues.

CDR3 in amino acids: CATKTENTGELFF. The CDR3 DNA sequence: TGTGCCACCAAGACAGAGAACACCGGGGAGCTGTTTTTT. The chain employs TRBV24-1 and TRBJ2-2, with a tentative D call TRBD1 (5 bases). This CDR3 comprises 13 residues. Trimming removed 8 bases from V and 1 base from J, with 7 bases in between. The germline CDR1 and CDR2 sequences are KGHDR and SFDVKD.